This TCR beta chain is drawn from a study of blood T cell repertoires in COVID-19. The assay was immunoSEQ multiplex PCR, and TCRdb's table has in-frame clones only and misses some. The profile shows more than 200,000 clones, around 88% of them singletons. This TCR was recovered from a man aged 35-49 years with active or convalescent COVID-19. The sample taken for sequencing was peripheral blood.

CDR3 coding DNA: TGTGCCAGTGGCGGAAACACCGGGGAGCTGTTTTTT. This codes for CASGGNTGELFF. J is TRBJ2-2 and V is TRBV19; D remains unclear. V was cut by 8 bases and J by 2 bases, with 6 bases left in between. Per the germline V gene, CDR1 is LNHDA and CDR2 is SQIVND (reference sequence). The CDR3 consists of 12 residues.